Presented here are 28 T cell receptor beta chains from one specimen sequenced in a study of Graves' ophthalmopathy and Graves' hyperthyroidism. Scientists amplified the TCR beta CDR3 regions from RNA transcripts. HTBI primers primed a first-round RT-PCR, and a second-round multiplex PCR followed. TCRdb independently ran MiXCR on the multiplex PCR reads; one entry per CDR3 protein. Of roughly 1.1 million distinct CDR3 sequences in the sample, roughly 35% were seen once. Input material: peripheral blood or thyroid tissue (not recorded which). These receptors all come from an adult man with Graves' hyperthyroidism.

The table lists this clonotype with many counts. J is TRBJ2-5 and V is TRBV9; TRBD2 aligns across 11 bases. Trimming cost V 3 bases and J 5 bases; bases outside gene matches: 3. This CDR3 has 14 residues. The germline gives CDR1 SGDLS, CDR2 YYNGEE. The CDR3 coding sequence is TGTGCCAGCAGCGATAGCGGGGGGGCGGAGACCCAGTACTTC. It encodes CASSDSGGAETQYF. Supplemented by reference TRBV9 and TRBJ2-5, the full variable domain reads DSGVTQTPKHLITATGQRVTLRCSPRSGDLSVYWYQQSLDQGLQFLIQYYNGEERAKGNILERFSAQQFPDLHSELNLSSLELGDSALYFCASSDSGGAETQYFGPGTRLLVL.

V gene TRBV19 combines with J gene TRBJ2-7, with 7 bases aligning to TRBD1. The germline CDR1 and CDR2 sequences are LNHDA and SQIVND (reference sequence). With V trimmed by 0 bases and J by 0 bases, 2 bases remained unmatched. This CDR3 contains 15 residues. As DNA, the CDR3 is TGTGCCAGTAGTATAGAGGCAGGGGGCTCCTACGAGCAGTACTTC. Translation: CASSIEAGGSYEQYF.

In this sample, this clonotype turned up many times. CDR3 nucleotide sequence: TGTGCCAGCAGCTCCGATACGGGACACCCCTACGAGCAGTACTTC. Its translation is CASSSDTGHPYEQYF. The chain joins TRBV7-9 to TRBJ2-7; a possible D gene is TRBD1 (6 bases). The CDR3 runs to 15 residues. V lost 4 bases and J lost 2, with 15 bases in between. Germline V gives CDR1 SEHNR, CDR2 FQNEAQ (reference sequence).

The chain carries TRBV5-4 and TRBJ2-5; D is perhaps TRBD1 or TRBD2 (5 bases each). Per the germline V gene, CDR1 is SGHNT and CDR2 is YYREEE (reference sequence). The CDR3 totals 15 residues. V was cut by 5 bases and J by 5 bases, with 19 bases left in between. The CDR3 spells CASRPDQGTGETQYF. The CDR3 nucleotides read TGTGCCAGCAGGCCAGACCAGGGCACGGGGGAGACCCAGTACTTC. Filled out from reference TRBV5-4 and TRBJ2-5, the complete variable domain reads ETGVTQSPTHLIKTRGQQVTLRCSSQSGHNTVSWYQQALGQGPQFIFQYYREEENGRGNFPPRFSGLQFPNYSSELNVNALELDDSALYLCASRPDQGTGETQYFGPGTRLLVL.

V gene TRBV20-1 combines with J gene TRBJ2-7, with a tentative D call TRBD2 (6 bases). CDR1 is DFQATT, CDR2 SNEGSKA, per germline (reference sequence). Trimming removed 2 bases at V and 2 bases at J, with 16 bases between. This CDR3 is 15 amino acids long. The CDR3 DNA is TGCAGTGCTAGACCATTCCTCGGGAGTACCTACGAGCAGTACTTC. Amino acid sequence: CSARPFLGSTYEQYF.

This clonotype was counted at least ten times. The gene calls are TRBV2 and TRBJ1-5, with 9 bases that match TRBD1. V was clipped by 4 bases and J by 4 bases; unmatched bases: 5. This CDR3 spans 15 amino acids. From germline, CDR1 is SNHLY and CDR2 FYNNEI. The DNA of the CDR3 is TGTGCCAGCAGTGTCCGGGACAGGGCAAATCAGCCCCAGCATTTT. Amino acid sequence: CASSVRDRANQPQHF.

This clonotype turned up a few times. This clone may be a read error of a much larger clone one base away. This chain uses TRBV15 with TRBJ2-7, with 8 bases fitting TRBD1. V was clipped by 8 bases and J by 6 bases; unmatched bases: 15. Germline assignment: CDR1 LNHNV and CDR2 YYDKDF (reference sequence). The CDR3 runs to 15 residues. CDR3 in amino acids: CATGTTGAGGAEQYF. The CDR3 DNA is TGTGCCACCGGCACAACCGGGGCAGGGGGCGCCGAGCAGTACTTC. Full variable domain (missing parts from reference TRBV15 and TRBJ2-7): DAMVIQNPRYQVTQFGKPVTLSCSQTLNHNVMYWYQQKSSQAPKLLFHYYDKDFNNEADTPDNFQSRRPNTSFCFLDIRSPGLGDTAMYLCATGTTGAGGAEQYFGPGTRLTVT.

This clonotype was found a few times. V is TRBV5-1 and J is TRBJ1-5; D possibly corresponds to TRBD1 (5 bases). CDR3 length equals 15 residues. The germline gives CDR1 SGHRS, CDR2 YFSETQ. V was trimmed by 1 base and J by 4 bases, leaving 12 bases between them. CDR3 DNA: TGCGCCAGCAGCTTGTTTGGGGGGAAGAATCAGCCCCAGCATTTT. It yields the protein CASSLFGGKNQPQHF.

Ten or more counts support this clonotype. The V and J genes are TRBV2 and TRBJ1-1; no clear D gene. Germline loops: CDR1 SNHLY, CDR2 FYNNEI. The CDR3 contains 13 residues. V lost 3 bases to trimming and J lost 3 bases, with 8 bases between them. This CDR3 reads CASSDRWDTEAFF. CDR3 nucleotide sequence: TGTGCCAGCAGTGACAGGTGGGACACTGAAGCTTTCTTT.

J is TRBJ1-1 and V is TRBV19; D is possibly TRBD1 (6 bases). V lost 4 bases and J 1 base, leaving 13 bases between the germline ends. Germline-derived CDR1 and CDR2 are LNHDA and SQIVND (reference sequence). This CDR3 has 15 residues. The CDR3 reads CASSKHLGQNTEAFF. The CDR3 bases are TGTGCCAGTAGTAAACACCTGGGACAGAACACTGAAGCTTTCTTT.

This sequence joins TRBV20-1 and TRBJ2-2; 8 nucleotides agree with TRBD2. CDR1 and CDR2 (germline): DFQATT, SNEGSKA (reference sequence). CDR3 length: 13 amino acids. With 6 bases clipped from V and 7 bases from J, the junction kept 7 bases outside the gene matches. The CDR3 here is CSARQRESGELFF. The CDR3 region has the DNA TGCAGTGCCCGACAGCGGGAGAGCGGGGAGCTGTTTTTT.

The chain combines TRBV29-1 with TRBJ2-2, with 8 nucleotides matching TRBD1. The CDR3 covers 15 residues. From germline, CDR1 is SQVTM and CDR2 ANQGSEA. J lost 3 bases, V lost 4 bases, and 7 bases had no gene match. The CDR3 nucleotides are TGCAGCGTTGCAAGGACAGGGCGCTACACCGGGGAGCTGTTTTTT. Translation gives CSVARTGRYTGELFF.

The gene calls are TRBV20-1 and TRBJ1-5, with 7 bases that match TRBD1. Germline loops: CDR1 DFQATT, CDR2 SNEGSKA (reference sequence). J lost 0 bases, V lost 1 base, and 12 bases had no gene match. The CDR3 runs to 18 residues. The CDR3 protein is CSARGPRQGGNSNQPQHF. CDR3 DNA sequence: TGCAGTGCTAGAGGCCCAAGGCAGGGGGGGAATAGCAATCAGCCCCAGCATTTT.

The V gene is TRBV7-2, the J gene TRBJ1-5; 7 positions agree with TRBD1. The CDR3 runs to 14 residues. V dropped 8 bases and J dropped 16; count of bases not matched to a gene: 20. The germline V gene has CDR1 SGHTA and CDR2 FQGNSA. In DNA form, the CDR3 reads TGTGCCAGCCTCAGGCGGTCGAACAGGGGCCCCCTTCATTTT. Protein: CASLRRSNRGPLHF.

Ten or more counts support this clonotype. The chain employs TRBV2 and TRBJ1-2; 7 nucleotides agree with TRBD1. CDR1 is SNHLY and CDR2 is FYNNEI in the germline V gene. Losses at the gene ends were 7 bases for V and 2 bases for J; bases not matched to a gene: 7. CDR3 size: 14 residues. CDR3 amino acids: CASKEFRGNYGYTF. The CDR3 DNA is TGTGCCAGCAAAGAGTTCAGGGGGAACTATGGCTACACCTTC.

This clonotype showed up many times. CDR3 sequence: CATSDSPDSAEQYF. The CDR3 bases are TGTGCCACCAGTGATTCCCCGGACAGTGCCGAGCAGTACTTC. The gene calls are TRBV24-1 and TRBJ2-7; the D gene is possibly TRBD1 (6 bases). Trimming removed 2 bases at V and 6 bases at J, with 13 bases between. From germline, CDR1 is KGHDR and CDR2 SFDVKD. This CDR3 comprises 14 residues.

Turning to this clonotype: The CDR3 does not close with the conserved phenylalanine or tryptophan, likely indicating a read error. The DNA is omitted, as the CDR3 cannot be located on it reliably, and the CDR3 follows TCRdb's listing. The chain carries TRBV7-2 and TRBJ1-1. Germline loops: CDR1 SGHTA, CDR2 FQGNSA. The CDR3 spans 8 residues, counting both ends. CDR3 residues: CASSLAVG.

The rearrangement joins TRBV19 to TRBJ1-2; D is unresolved. Germline CDR1 and CDR2: LNHDA and SQIVND (reference sequence). Trimming shortened V by 7 bases and J by 6 bases, and 3 bases separated the two germline ends. The CDR3 length is 9 residues. The CDR3 reads CASNDGYTF. As DNA, the CDR3 is TGTGCCAGTAATGATGGCTACACCTTC.

V gene TRBV14 combines with J gene TRBJ1-3; TRBD1 is a possible D gene (6 bases). V lost 5 bases to trimming and J lost 3 bases, with 11 bases between them. Germline V lookup: CDR1 SGHDN, CDR2 FVKESK. The CDR3 runs to 14 residues. CDR3 sequence: CASSSGGGGNTIYF. DNA of the CDR3: TGTGCCAGCAGCTCGGGGGGCGGTGGAAACACCATATATTTT. Drawing the rest from reference TRBV14 and TRBJ1-3, the complete variable domain is EAGVTQFPSHSVIEKGQTVTLRCDPISGHDNLYWYRRVMGKEIKFLLHFVKESKQDESGMPNNRFLAERTGGTYSTLKVQPAELEDSGVYFCASSSGGGGNTIYFGEGSWLTVV.

The chain links TRBV10-3 to TRBJ2-7, with 7 nucleotides matching TRBD1. The V and J ends lost 0 bases and 1 base, in that order; junction bases with no gene match: 9. Germline CDR1 is ENHRY and CDR2 is SYGVKD. This CDR3 is 17 amino acids long. CDR3 DNA sequence: TGTGCCATCAGTGAGTCCGCCGGGACAGCCCAATCCTACGAGCAGTACTTC. It specifies CAISESAGTAQSYEQYF.

The chain recombines TRBV19 with TRBJ2-7; D is ambiguous. Germline V gives CDR1 LNHDA, CDR2 SQIVND (reference sequence). The CDR3 has 15 residues. V shed 1 base and J shed 0 bases, with 10 bases lying between them. CDR3 bases: TGTGCCAGTAGTATAGTGACATCTAGCTCCTACGAGCAGTACTTC. This sequence encodes CASSIVTSSSYEQYF.

In its sample, this clonotype was seen many times. This chain links TRBV20-1 with TRBJ2-5; TRBD1 or TRBD2 may be the D gene (5 bases each). The CDR3 is made up of 14 amino acids. V was shortened by 8 bases and J by 4 bases, with 20 bases between the two germline ends. Germline-derived CDR1 and CDR2 are DFQATT and SNEGSKA (reference sequence). The CDR3 sequence: CSLPGARTSETQYF. CDR3 nucleotide sequence: TGCAGTCTGCCCGGGGCCAGAACGTCAGAGACCCAGTACTTC.

This clonotype was seen more than once but under ten times. V usage is TRBV11-2 and J usage is TRBJ2-3, with TRBD2 matching over 11 bases. The trim removed 3 bases at V and 0 bases at J, leaving 5 bases unmatched. The germline V gene has CDR1 SGHAT and CDR2 FQNNGV. The CDR3 is made up of 17 amino acids. This CDR3 reads CASSFLTSGASTDTQYF. The CDR3 DNA sequence: TGTGCCAGCAGCTTTCTGACTAGCGGGGCTAGCACAGATACGCAGTATTTT.

Many counts were recorded for this clonotype. The J gene is TRBJ2-7, the V gene TRBV5-6; TRBD2 aligns across 8 bases. The J segment lost 2 bases and the V segment lost 4 bases, leaving 8 bases of the junction unmatched. The CDR3 consists of 15 residues. Germline CDR1 reads SGHDT; CDR2 reads YYEEEE. CDR3 sequence (DNA): TGTGCCAGCAGCGACGTCGGGACTAGGACCTACGAGCAGTACTTC. It codes for CASSDVGTRTYEQYF.

The V gene is TRBV6-5, the J gene TRBJ2-7; D call uncertain. The CDR3 totals 13 residues. V was trimmed by 5 bases and J by 9 bases, leaving 17 bases between them. Germline-derived CDR1 and CDR2 are MNHEY and SVGAGI. The CDR3 DNA is TGTGCCAGCAGTGAGACCGCCGGAAAGTGGCAGTACTTC. Protein: CASSETAGKWQYF.

This chain connects TRBV7-9 to TRBJ1-6; TRBD1 matches 8 bases. V lost 4 bases, J lost 9 bases, and 14 bases stayed unmatched. The CDR3 is 17 amino acids. Germline lookup yields CDR1 SEHNR and CDR2 FQNEAQ (reference sequence). The CDR3 region is CASSSSQGAGTTSPLHF. The CDR3 DNA reads as TGTGCCAGCAGCTCCTCGCAGGGGGCAGGAACCACTTCACCCCTCCACTTT.

This clonotype has ten or more counts. The J gene is TRBJ1-3, the V gene TRBV2; possible D gene TRBD1, 5 bases. The CDR3 contains 12 residues. Germline CDR1 is SNHLY and CDR2 is FYNNEI. With 10 bases removed from V and 1 base from J, the gap between germline ends came to 8 bases. The CDR3 DNA follows: TGTGCCACCCAGGGTTCTGGAAACACCATATATTTT. Protein: CATQGSGNTIYF. The full variable domain, completed using reference TRBV2 and TRBJ1-3, is EPEVTQTPSHQVTQMGQEVILRCVPISNHLYFYWYRQILGQKVEFLVSFYNNEISEKSEIFDDQFSVERPDGSNFTLKIRSTKLEDSAMYFCATQGSGNTIYFGEGSWLTVV.

The chain carries TRBV27 and TRBJ2-7; 9 bases line up with TRBD2. CDR3 length: 16 amino acids. V lost 8 bases to trimming and J lost 5 bases; unmatched junction nucleotides: 16. Germline loops: CDR1 MNHEY, CDR2 SMNVEV (reference sequence). CDR3 bases: TGTGCCAGCCTCCCCGGGGGAGTAGCGGGAGCTCACGAGCAGTACTTC. It is translated as CASLPGGVAGAHEQYF.